The 26 T cell receptor beta chains in this list originate from one sample, sequenced in a study of naive and memory T cell subsets. A UMI-containing oligonucleotide was joined by 3' ligation to the TCR cDNA template. Amplification of ligated cDNA took four PCR rounds with SP2 and nested alpha and beta constant primers. Via MiXCR, TCRdb re-called the 5' RACE reads, giving one row per CDR3 protein. The sample has about 56,000 distinct CDR3 sequences, approximately 8% seen once. The receptor source for this set is a female donor in good health.

V usage is TRBV4-3 and J usage is TRBJ1-3; D gene ambiguous. The CDR3 sequence is 16 residues long. Germline V gene lookup returns CDR1 LGHNA and CDR2 YSLEER. The V end lost 1 base, the J end lost 3 bases, and 13 bases lay between the germline ends. The CDR3 region is CASSQVDGRVGNTIYF. CDR3 coding DNA: TGCGCCAGCAGCCAAGTCGACGGTCGCGTTGGAAACACCATATATTTT.

A note on this clonotype: A much larger clone is a single base away; this may be a read error. The chain combines TRBV4-2 with TRBJ2-7, with TRBD2 as a possible D gene (6 bases). Germline loops: CDR1 LGHNA, CDR2 YNFKEQ. Trimming cost V 6 bases and J 3 bases, with 12 bases left between them. This CDR3 is built from 13 residues. The CDR3 region has the DNA TGTGCCAGCAGTCAGGGAGCGGGCTACGAGCAGTACTTC. Translated, it gives CASSQGAGYEQYF.

This clonotype was detected ten times or more. The V and J genes are TRBV2 and TRBJ2-6; a weak D match, TRBD1 (6 bases). CDR1 is SNHLY and CDR2 is FYNNEI in the germline V gene. V gave up 4 bases and J gave up 4 bases, with 14 bases separating them. The CDR3 is made up of 16 amino acids. Here the CDR3 reads CASSGQDRAGANVLTF. The CDR3 nucleotides read TGTGCCAGCAGTGGACAGGATCGGGCCGGGGCCAACGTCCTGACTTTC.

This clonotype showed up just a few times. The rearrangement joins TRBV12-3 or TRBV12-4 to TRBJ2-2; D not certain. Trimming removed 6 bases from V and 1 base from J, with 9 bases in between. The CDR3 is made up of 14 amino acids. The CDR3 DNA follows: TGTGCCAGCAGGAAAAATGGGAACACCGGGGAGCTGTTTTTT. The encoded protein is CASRKNGNTGELFF.

The gene calls are TRBV6-2 or TRBV6-3 and TRBJ2-5, with a weak D call TRBD2 (6 bases). The germline V and J ends were trimmed by 4 bases and 3 bases, with 15 bases remaining between them. CDR1 and CDR2 (germline): MNHEY, SVGEGT. The CDR3 is 15 residues long. Here the CDR3 DNA reads TGTGCCAGCAGTTCCTTAACTAGCTCAAAAGAGACCCAGTACTTC. This translates into CASSSLTSSKETQYF.

Details on this clonotype: A single base separates this from a much larger clone, so it may be a read error. The chain links TRBV6-6 to TRBJ1-1; the D gene is possibly TRBD1 (5 bases). CDR3 length equals 15 residues. In germline, CDR1 is MNHNY, CDR2 SVGAGI (reference sequence). DNA of the CDR3: TGTGCCAACAGTCGACGGACAAGCGACCCTCCCGAAGCTTTCTTT. Translating gives CANSRRTSDPPEAFF.

This clonotype was seen at least ten times. This chain links TRBV29-1 with TRBJ2-5; 11 bases line up with TRBD1. This CDR3 has 14 residues. Germline V CDR1 and CDR2: SQVTM, ANQGSEA. V lost 5 bases and J lost 5; bases outside the gene matches: 7. Here the CDR3 DNA reads TGCAGCGTTAAGGACAGGGGGCGCTGGGAGACCCAGTACTTC. It translates to CSVKDRGRWETQYF.

As concerns this clonotype: A single base separates this from a much larger clone, so it may be a read error. The chain has TRBV4-1 and TRBJ2-1; D is uncertain. Germline assignment: CDR1 MGHRA and CDR2 YSYEKL. The CDR3 consists of 11 residues. The CDR3 DNA sequence: TGCGACAGCAAGCACTACAATGAGCAGTTCTTC. Translated, it gives CDSKHYNEQFF.

This clonotype was counted at least ten times. Compared with germline, one end of the junction differs, possibly owing to a read error. The chain is built from TRBV4-1 and TRBJ1-1; TRBD1 might be the D (5 bases). CDR1 and CDR2 from the germline V gene are MGHRA and YSYEKL. This CDR3 has 14 residues. The CDR3 protein is CASSEDRVNTEAFF. DNA of the CDR3: TGCGCCAGCAGCGAAGACAGAGTGAACACTGAAGCTTTCTTT.

In its sample, this clonotype was seen many times. The chain recombines TRBV20-1 with TRBJ2-5; perhaps TRBD1 as D (6 bases). The CDR3 is 13 residues long. The germline V gene encodes CDR1 DFQATT and CDR2 SNEGSKA (reference sequence). V was shortened by 6 bases and J by 1 base, with 12 bases between the two germline ends. The CDR3 DNA is TGCAGTGCAGCTCGACAGGTCCAAGAGACCCAGTACTTC. This translates into CSAARQVQETQYF.

This clonotype was picked up one time. This sequence joins TRBV12-3 or TRBV12-4 and TRBJ1-2; D is uncertain. The CDR3 runs to 14 residues. The ends were cut back, 7 bases at V and 3 bases at J, with 15 bases in the middle. The CDR3 sequence: CASTPAEYHYGYTF. The CDR3 DNA reads as TGTGCCAGCACCCCCGCTGAGTACCACTATGGCTACACCTTC.

This clonotype was picked up a small number of times. The chain carries TRBV7-2 and TRBJ2-3, with 9 bases matching TRBD2. V trimming: 3 bases; J trimming: 4 bases; junction bases outside the gene matches: 5. This CDR3 is built from 15 residues. The germline V gene encodes CDR1 SGHTA and CDR2 FQGNSA. The CDR3 sequence is CASSFARGGSDTQYF. CDR3 coding DNA: TGTGCCAGCAGCTTCGCGCGGGGGGGATCAGATACGCAGTATTTT.

The rearrangement uses TRBV28 and TRBJ2-3; D unclear. This CDR3 contains 14 residues. CDR1 MDHEN and CDR2 SYDVKM come from the germline V gene. V lost 5 bases and J 4 bases, leaving 13 bases between the germline ends. This CDR3 reads CASSPPRVPDTQYF. CDR3 coding DNA: TGTGCCAGCAGTCCCCCCCGTGTCCCAGATACGCAGTATTTT.

This clonotype was seen at least ten times. The chain is built from TRBV7-2 and TRBJ1-1; D gene unclear. Between the trimmed V and J ends, which lost 5 bases and 7 bases, there was a span of 14 bases. The germline V gene encodes CDR1 SGHTA and CDR2 FQGNSA. CDR3 size: 13 residues. CDR3 sequence reads: CASSHRHPGEAFF. The CDR3 bases are TGTGCCAGCAGCCACCGACACCCCGGTGAAGCTTTCTTT.

The V call is TRBV14, the J call TRBJ2-3, with a weak D call TRBD2 (5 bases). The CDR3 runs to 16 residues. V lost 0 bases, J lost 1 base, and 11 bases lay in between. The germline V gene has CDR1 SGHDN and CDR2 FVKESK. Here the CDR3 DNA reads TGTGCCAGCAGCCAAGATCGGTATAGCGGCACAGATACGCAGTATTTT. It specifies CASSQDRYSGTDTQYF. Looking up the rest from reference TRBV14 and TRBJ2-3 gives the full variable domain: EAGVTQFPSHSVIEKGQTVTLRCDPISGHDNLYWYRRVMGKEIKFLLHFVKESKQDESGMPNNRFLAERTGGTYSTLKVQPAELEDSGVYFCASSQDRYSGTDTQYFGPGTRLTVL.

This clonotype was counted many times. The J gene is TRBJ1-1, the V gene TRBV18; D is possibly TRBD1 (6 bases). The V end was cut by 2 bases, the J end by 1 base, with 11 bases between. The CDR3 runs to 15 residues. Germline assignment: CDR1 KGHSH and CDR2 LQKENI. The CDR3 nucleotides are TGTGCCAGCTCACCAGTCAGGGGACCGAACACTGAAGCTTTCTTT. It encodes CASSPVRGPNTEAFF. Together with reference TRBV18 and TRBJ1-1, the CDR3 gives the full variable domain: NAGVMQNPRHLVRRRGQEARLRCSPMKGHSHVYWYRQLPEEGLKFMVYLQKENIIDESGMPKERFSAEFPKEGPSILRIQQVVRGDSAAYFCASSPVRGPNTEAFFGQGTRLTVV.

This clonotype has just a few counts. This may arise from a read error, as a much more abundant clone is one base away. V gene TRBV29-1 combines with J gene TRBJ1-1, with unresolved D. The CDR3 sequence is 14 residues long. The V and J ends lost 6 bases and 4 bases respectively, with 18 bases between them. Germline V gene lookup returns CDR1 SQVTM and CDR2 ANQGSEA. CDR3 sequence: CSVSTAGGSTEAFF. CDR3 DNA sequence: TGCAGCGTCTCTACGGCAGGAGGCAGCACTGAAGCTTTCTTT.

The J gene is TRBJ2-6, the V gene TRBV11-2, with unresolved D. Germline V gene data show CDR1 as SGHAT and CDR2 as FQNNGV. V lost 3 bases and J lost 0, with 15 bases in between. The CDR3 is 18 amino acids. Here the CDR3 reads CASSLSTAVPSGANVLTF. The CDR3 nucleotides are TGTGCCAGCAGCTTGAGTACGGCCGTGCCCTCTGGGGCCAACGTCCTGACTTTC.

This clonotype came up a few times. The genes are TRBV2 and TRBJ2-1; TRBD2 agrees at 7 bases. This CDR3 has 12 residues. V was clipped by 4 bases and J by 6 bases; unmatched bases: 0. Germline CDR1 SNHLY, CDR2 FYNNEI. The CDR3 nucleotides read TGTGCCAGCAGTGGGACTAGCAATGAGCAGTTCTTC. Protein: CASSGTSNEQFF.

The chain has TRBV7-3 and TRBJ1-6, with D possibly matching TRBD1 (5 bases). Trimming left V 1 base short and J 1 base short, with 8 bases between. From germline, CDR1 is SGHTA and CDR2 FQGTGA. The CDR3 consists of 16 residues. The CDR3 nucleotides are TGTGCCAGCAGCTTAATGGCAGGGTCCTATAATTCACCCCTCCACTTT. It translates to CASSLMAGSYNSPLHF. Variable domain in full (rest from reference TRBV7-3 and TRBJ1-6): GAGVSQTPSNKVTEKGKYVELRCDPISGHTALYWYRQSLGQGPEFLIYFQGTGAADDSGLPNDRFFAVRPEGSVSTLKIQRTERGDSAVYLCASSLMAGSYNSPLHFGNGTRLTVT.

This clonotype has ten or more counts. The CDR3 DNA reads TGTGCCAGCAGTCCTACAGGGGGCGTTTGGGGTCAGCCCCAGCATTTT. Protein sequence: CASSPTGGVWGQPQHF. V usage is TRBV27 and J usage is TRBJ1-5; 9 nucleotides line up with TRBD1. Trimming took 5 bases from V and 6 from J; bases not matched to a gene: 11. The length of the CDR3 is 16 residues. Germline V gene lookup returns CDR1 MNHEY and CDR2 SMNVEV (reference sequence).

This clonotype has a handful of counts. The chain combines TRBV2 with TRBJ1-5, with 7 bases that match TRBD1. CDR1 and CDR2 from the germline V gene are SNHLY and FYNNEI. The CDR3 runs 15 residues. V lost 6 bases to trimming and J lost 7 bases; unmatched junction nucleotides: 12. The CDR3 nucleotides read TGTGCCAGCAGGGACAGACAGGGAGTGGGACAGCCCCAGCATTTT. Encoded protein: CASRDRQGVGQPQHF.

This clonotype was seen more than once but under ten times. The rearrangement links TRBV6-4 to TRBJ2-1; possible D gene TRBD1, 5 bases. Germline lookup yields CDR1 MRHNA and CDR2 SNTAGT. This CDR3 comprises 14 residues. Trimming removed 3 bases from V and 4 bases from J, with 10 bases in between. In nucleotides, the CDR3 is TGTGCCAGCAGTGAGTTTCCAGGGTACAATGAGCAGTTCTTC. Its protein product is CASSEFPGYNEQFF.

This clonotype has a handful of counts. The chain joins TRBV7-2 to TRBJ2-5; 10 bases map to TRBD1. The germline V gene encodes CDR1 SGHTA and CDR2 FQGNSA. CDR3 size: 15 residues. V shed 5 bases and J 5 bases; nucleotides not matched to a gene: 8. This chain's CDR3 is CASSPGTGEWETQYF. The CDR3, as DNA: TGTGCCAGCAGCCCGGGGACAGGGGAGTGGGAGACCCAGTACTTC.

This clonotype showed up many times. The chain couples TRBV4-3 to TRBJ1-2; D is unresolved. V shed 2 bases and J shed 0 bases, with 4 bases lying between them. CDR3 size: 13 residues. CDR1 LGHNA and CDR2 YSLEER come from the germline V gene. This CDR3 reads CASSQTTNYGYTF. In DNA form, the CDR3 reads TGCGCCAGCAGCCAAACAACTAACTATGGCTACACCTTC.

This clonotype has a handful of counts. The V call is TRBV7-2, the J call TRBJ2-1; D may be TRBD2 (6 bases). The CDR3 contains 16 residues. The germline V and J ends were trimmed by 5 bases and 4 bases, with 18 bases remaining between them. The germline gives CDR1 SGHTA, CDR2 FQGNSA. The CDR3 reads CASSLRSSAGYNEQFF. CDR3 coding DNA: TGTGCCAGCAGCCTCCGTAGTTCGGCGGGGTACAATGAGCAGTTCTTC.